Listed below are T cell receptor beta chains from one sample, sequenced in a study of cytomegalovirus exposure and HLA in healthy donors. Clones were sequenced by immunoSEQ multiplex PCR, and TCRdb holds only the in-frame ones, with some missing. Among approximately 180,000 clones listed, 55% to 75% were seen once. The source material was PBMCs. The receptors were sampled from a human donor in good health. Each CDR3 is given with its conserved first and last residue. D genes are given only for firm matches. For some rows the clone size is stated as once, few or many, or as a class when expanded; others skip it.

TRBV27	.	.	TRBJ2-1	CASSHRGGYEQFF	TGTGCCAGCAGTCACCGCGGCGGGTATGAGCAGTTCTTC
TRBV7-7	.	few	TRBJ2-5	CASSQGVGETQYF	TGTGCTAGCAGCCAAGGGGTAGGAGAGACCCAGTACTTC
TRBV4-1	.	.	TRBJ1-2	CASSQGSTAGGYYGYTF	TGCGCCAGCAGCCAAGGTTCAACGGCAGGAGGCTACTATGGCTACACCTTC
TRBV5-4	TRBD1	.	TRBJ2-7	CASSLGGKQYF	TGTGCCAGCAGCTTAGGGGGCAAGCAGTACTTC
TRBV10-3	TRBD1	.	TRBJ1-5	CATEPGQGGQPQHF	TGTGCCACAGAACCGGGACAGGGAGGCCAGCCCCAGCATTTT
TRBV6-1	TRBD2	.	TRBJ2-3	CASRQQRGSTDTQYF	TGTGCCAGCCGCCAACAGCGGGGAAGCACAGATACGCAGTATTTT
TRBV5-6	TRBD1	.	TRBJ1-4	CASSLGQGGEKLFF	TGTGCCAGCAGCTTGGGACAGGGGGGTGAAAAACTGTTTTTT
TRBV7-3	.	.	TRBJ2-1	CASSPIGGPYNEQFF	TGTGCCAGCAGCCCAATCGGGGGGCCCTACAATGAGCAGTTCTTC
TRBV27	.	.	TRBJ2-7	CASSLDQGPYEQYF	TGTGCCAGCAGTTTAGATCAGGGGCCCTACGAGCAGTACTTC
TRBV19	.	once	TRBJ2-7	CASRGLSSYEQYF	TGTGCCAGTAGGGGCCTGAGCTCCTACGAGCAGTACTTC
TRBV27	.	.	TRBJ1-2	CASSLGPAYGYTF	TGTGCCAGCAGTTTGGGGCCGGCTTATGGCTACACCTTC
TRBV9	TRBD1	.	TRBJ1-1	CASSEGEGGAKATEAFF	TGTGCCAGCAGCGAGGGGGAAGGGGGCGCTAAGGCCACTGAAGCTTTCTTT
TRBV11-2	TRBD2	.	TRBJ2-3	CASSNGLAGADTQYF	TGTGCCAGCAGCAATGGACTAGCGGGTGCAGATACGCAGTATTTT